This TCR beta chain was documented in a study of identical twins. Study outcomes and limitations: The study found that models underestimated out-of-frame TCR alpha sharing in monozygotic twins. Insertions were reduced in abundant cord blood beta clonotypes but not in memory repertoires.

This CDR3 comprises 14 residues. V was pared by 5 bases and J by 8 bases, with 4 bases of the junction left unmatched. Germline-derived CDR1 and CDR2 are SGHTA and FQGNSA. A word on this clonotype: Its antigen is not known.

TCRdb analysed the 5' RACE reads with MiXCR anew, one entry per CDR3 protein. The table shows some 270,000 distinct CDR3 sequences, with approximately 8.3% occurring only once. These data were also reused for a study on yellow fever vaccine responses in identical twins. That paper notes: Vaccine-induced T cell responses in twins were reportedly observed to appear partly convergent, partly personalized.

The sequenced sample consisted of CD8+ T cells sorted from blood. The sequence was obtained from a woman younger than 35 in good health. The chain has TRBV7-2 and TRBJ2-4, with TRBD2 identical over 12 bases. CDR3 residues: CASSPRLAGDIQYF. CDR3 DNA sequence: TGTGCCAGCAGCCCGCGACTAGCGGGAGACATTCAGTACTTC.